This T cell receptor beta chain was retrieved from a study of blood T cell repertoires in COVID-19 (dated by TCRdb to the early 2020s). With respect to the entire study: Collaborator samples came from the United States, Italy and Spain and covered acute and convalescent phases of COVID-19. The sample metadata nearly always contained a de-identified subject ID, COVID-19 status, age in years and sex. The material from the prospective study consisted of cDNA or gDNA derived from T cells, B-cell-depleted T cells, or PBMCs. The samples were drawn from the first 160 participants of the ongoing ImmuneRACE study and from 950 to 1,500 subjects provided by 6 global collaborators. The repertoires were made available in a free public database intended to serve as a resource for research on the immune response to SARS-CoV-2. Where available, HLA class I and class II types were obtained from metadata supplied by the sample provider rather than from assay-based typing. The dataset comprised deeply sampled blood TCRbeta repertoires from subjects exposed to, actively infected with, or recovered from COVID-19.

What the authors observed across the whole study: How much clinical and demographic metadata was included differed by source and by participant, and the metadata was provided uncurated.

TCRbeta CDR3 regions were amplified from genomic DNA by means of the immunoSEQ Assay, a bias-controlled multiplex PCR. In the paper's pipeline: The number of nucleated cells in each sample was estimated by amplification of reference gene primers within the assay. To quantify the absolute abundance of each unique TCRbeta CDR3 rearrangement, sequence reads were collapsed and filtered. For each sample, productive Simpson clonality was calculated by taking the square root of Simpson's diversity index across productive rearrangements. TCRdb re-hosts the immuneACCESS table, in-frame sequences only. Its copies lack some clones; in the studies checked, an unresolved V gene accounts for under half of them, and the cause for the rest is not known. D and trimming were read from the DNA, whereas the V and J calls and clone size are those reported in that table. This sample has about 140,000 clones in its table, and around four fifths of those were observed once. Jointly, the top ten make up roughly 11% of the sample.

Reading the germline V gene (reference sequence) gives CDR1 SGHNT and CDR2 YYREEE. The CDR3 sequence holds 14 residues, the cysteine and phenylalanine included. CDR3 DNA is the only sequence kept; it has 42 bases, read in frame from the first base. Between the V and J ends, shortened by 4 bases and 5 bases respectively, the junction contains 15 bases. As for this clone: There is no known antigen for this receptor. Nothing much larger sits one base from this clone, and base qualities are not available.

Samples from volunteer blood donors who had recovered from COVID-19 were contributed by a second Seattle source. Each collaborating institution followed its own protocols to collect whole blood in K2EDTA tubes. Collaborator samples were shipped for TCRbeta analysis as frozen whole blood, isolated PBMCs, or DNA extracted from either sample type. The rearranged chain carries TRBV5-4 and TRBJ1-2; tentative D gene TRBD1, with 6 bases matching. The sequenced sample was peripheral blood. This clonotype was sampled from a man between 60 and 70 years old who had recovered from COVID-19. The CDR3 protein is CASSPKGGPYGYTF. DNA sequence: TGTGCCAGCAGCCCCAAGGGGGGGCCATATGGCTACACCTTC. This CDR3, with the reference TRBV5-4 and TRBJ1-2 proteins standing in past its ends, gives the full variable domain ETGVTQSPTHLIKTRGQQVTLRCSSQSGHNTVSWYQQALGQGPQFIFQYYREEENGRGNFPPRFSGLQFPNYSSELNVNALELDDSALYLCASSPKGGPYGYTFGSGTRLTVV.